Below are 8 T cell receptor beta chains sequenced from a single sample in a study of monozygotic twins with inflammatory bowel disease. Reprocessing the 5' RACE reads, TCRdb reports a single entry for every CDR3 protein and omits DNA. In all, the sample yields around 380,000 distinct CDR3 sequences. The specimen was blood. All receptors derive from a human donor with ulcerative colitis or Crohn's disease, or a healthy co-twin of an affected twin (not recorded which).

The chain uses TRBV5-1 and TRBJ2-7; TCRdb returns TRBD1, unconfirmable since there is no DNA. The CDR3 is 13 amino acids. Germline CDR1 reads SGHRS; CDR2 reads YFSETQ. CDR3 in amino acids: CASSLWGGDEQYF.

The chain has TRBV7-6 and TRBJ2-7; TCRdb's D call, TRBD1, is unchecked because there is no DNA. Germline CDR1 reads SGHVS; CDR2 reads FNYEAQ. The length of the CDR3 is 18 residues. CDR3 region: CASSLETGQGGRLYEQYF. Using reference TRBV7-6 and TRBJ2-7 for the parts outside the CDR3, the full variable domain is GAGVSQSPRYKVTKRGQDVALRCDPISGHVSLYWYRQALGQGPEFLTYFNYEAQQDKSGLPNDRFSAERPEGSISTLTIQRTEQRDSAMYRCASSLETGQGGRLYEQYFGPGTRLTVT.

The chain joins TRBV12-3 or TRBV12-4 to TRBJ2-1; TCRdb gives TRBD2 as the D gene, but with no DNA this cannot be confirmed. This CDR3 has 15 residues. CDR3: CASSRAGTTYNEQFF.

The chain links TRBV12-3 or TRBV12-4 to TRBJ2-3; TCRdb selects TRBD1, and the lack of DNA leaves this call unchecked. The CDR3 sequence is 15 residues long. The CDR3 loop reads CASSLRPTGADTQYF.

The chain links TRBV15 to TRBJ2-7; TCRdb indicates TRBD2, and absent DNA this call remains unverified. The CDR3 sequence is 19 residues long. Per the germline V gene, CDR1 is LNHNV and CDR2 is YYDKDF (reference sequence). The CDR3 sequence is CATSSSHTGLAGVPYEQYF.

This chain connects TRBV5-4 to TRBJ2-3; TCRdb returns TRBD2, unconfirmable since there is no DNA. The CDR3 is made up of 18 amino acids. Germline V gives CDR1 SGHNT, CDR2 YYREEE (reference sequence). The CDR3 spells CASKPPSGGTTSTDTQYF.

This chain connects TRBV12-3 or TRBV12-4 to TRBJ1-2; TCRdb's D call of TRBD1 is untestable without DNA. The CDR3 is 14 amino acids. CDR3 in amino acids: CASSPGGTAYGYTF.

The rearrangement joins TRBV5-4 to TRBJ2-2; TCRdb designates TRBD2, a call that cannot be tested without DNA. The CDR3 runs 20 residues. Germline V lookup: CDR1 SGHNT, CDR2 YYREEE (reference sequence). The CDR3 loop reads CASSLALGLAGGPTTGELFF.